One T cell receptor beta chain is described in this entry. This record belongs to a study of CD8 T cells in Susac syndrome. With random hexamers, about 0.45 to 1 ug RNA was reverse transcribed. TCRdb itself ran the immunoSEQ multiplex PCR reads through MiXCR, one entry per CDR3 protein. In the table there are approximately 150,000 distinct CDR3 sequences, approximately 95% of which are singletons. Negative isolation was used for CD8+ and CD4+ T cells, and FACS enrichment was applied to TEMRA cells. The length of the CDR3 is 17 residues. The germline V gene encodes CDR1 MNHEY and CDR2 SMNVEV (reference sequence). After removal of 3 bases from V and 6 bases from J, the junction contained 10 bases not matched to a gene.

This sequence joins TRBV27 and TRBJ2-2; the match to TRBD1 covers 10 bases. Source material: CD4+ T cells from PBMCs. This clonotype was sampled from a human donor with multiple sclerosis. Written as DNA, the CDR3 is TGTGCCAGCAGTTTCGACAGGGGGCAAACTGGCGCCGGGGAGCTGTTTTTT. Translation gives CASSFDRGQTGAGELFF.